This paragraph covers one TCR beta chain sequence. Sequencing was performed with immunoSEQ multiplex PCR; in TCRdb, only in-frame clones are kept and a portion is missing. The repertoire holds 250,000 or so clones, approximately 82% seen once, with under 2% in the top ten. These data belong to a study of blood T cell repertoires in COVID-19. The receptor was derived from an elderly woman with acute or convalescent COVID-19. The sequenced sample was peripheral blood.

The CDR3 reads CASSLVAGRTDTQYF. CDR3 bases: TGCGCCAGCAGCTTGGTGGCGGGGAGAACAGATACGCAGTATTTT. The chain uses TRBV5-1 and TRBJ2-3, with D maybe TRBD2 (6 bases). The V gene's germline CDR1 is SGHRS and CDR2 YFSETQ. The CDR3 runs 15 residues. The V gene lost 0 bases and the J gene lost 3 bases, with 11 bases spanning the gap.